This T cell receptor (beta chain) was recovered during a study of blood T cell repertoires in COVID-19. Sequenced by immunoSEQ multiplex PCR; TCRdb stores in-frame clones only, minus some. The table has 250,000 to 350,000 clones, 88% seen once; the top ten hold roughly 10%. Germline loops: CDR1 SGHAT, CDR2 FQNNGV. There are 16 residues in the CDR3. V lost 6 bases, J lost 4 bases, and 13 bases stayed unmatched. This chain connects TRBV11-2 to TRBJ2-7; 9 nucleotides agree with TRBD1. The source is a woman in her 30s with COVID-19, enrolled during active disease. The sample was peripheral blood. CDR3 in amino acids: CASSLTWDRERYEQYF. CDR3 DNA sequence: TGTGCCAGCAGTCTAACTTGGGACAGGGAAAGATACGAGCAGTACTTC.